This entry concerns a single TCR beta chain. The antigen is not known. The data were taken from a study of OX40 agonist ivuxolimab in advanced cancers. Overall study results and limits: Among the least clonally expanded were partial responders at 0.1-3.0 mg/kg. Compared with CD4+, CD8+ T cells on average had more expanded clones. There were also nonresponders showing low normalized T-cell clonal expansion.

Germline assignment: CDR1 SGDLS and CDR2 YYNGEE. This CDR3 spans 14 amino acids. The J segment lost 5 bases and the V segment lost 4 bases, leaving 5 bases of the junction unmatched. Clones were read by immunoSEQ multiplex PCR, and TCRdb kept only the in-frame ones, dropping some. The sample has about 100,000 clones; roughly 95% are singletons. The receptor was isolated from an adult with an advanced solid tumor such as melanoma, head and neck, liver or kidney cancer. The chain has TRBV9 and TRBJ2-1; 8 nucleotides align to TRBD2. Specimen: CD4+ or CD8+ T cells sorted from blood, collected in a trial of the OX40 agonist ivuxolimab. CDR3 protein: CASSFGGANNEQFF. The CDR3 nucleotides read TGTGCCAGCAGCTTCGGGGGGGCGAACAATGAGCAGTTCTTC.